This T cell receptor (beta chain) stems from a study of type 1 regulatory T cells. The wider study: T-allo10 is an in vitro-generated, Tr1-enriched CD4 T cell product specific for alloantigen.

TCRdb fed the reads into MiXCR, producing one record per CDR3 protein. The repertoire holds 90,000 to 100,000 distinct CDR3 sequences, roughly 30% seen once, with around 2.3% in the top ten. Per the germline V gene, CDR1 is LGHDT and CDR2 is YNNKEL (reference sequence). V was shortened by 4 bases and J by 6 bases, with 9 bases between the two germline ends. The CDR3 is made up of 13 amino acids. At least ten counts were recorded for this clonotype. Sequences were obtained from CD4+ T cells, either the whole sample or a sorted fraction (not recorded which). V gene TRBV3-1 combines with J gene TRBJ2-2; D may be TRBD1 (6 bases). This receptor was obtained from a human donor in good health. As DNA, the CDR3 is TGTGCCAGCAGCCTACAGGGCCCCGGGGAGCTGTTTTTT. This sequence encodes CASSLQGPGELFF.